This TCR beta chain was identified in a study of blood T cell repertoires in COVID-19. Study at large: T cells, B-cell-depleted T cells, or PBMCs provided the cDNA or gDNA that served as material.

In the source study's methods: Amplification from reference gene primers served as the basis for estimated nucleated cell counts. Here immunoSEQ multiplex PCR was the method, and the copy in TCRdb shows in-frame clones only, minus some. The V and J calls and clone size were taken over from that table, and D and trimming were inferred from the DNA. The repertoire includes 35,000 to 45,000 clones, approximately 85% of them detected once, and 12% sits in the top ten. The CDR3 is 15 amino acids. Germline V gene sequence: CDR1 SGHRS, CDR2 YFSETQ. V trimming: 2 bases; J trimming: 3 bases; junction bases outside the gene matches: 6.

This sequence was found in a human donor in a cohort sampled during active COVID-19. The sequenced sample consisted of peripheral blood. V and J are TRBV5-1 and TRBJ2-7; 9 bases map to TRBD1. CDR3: CASSFSGTGIYEQYF. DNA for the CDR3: TGCGCCAGCAGCTTCTCCGGGACAGGGATCTACGAGCAGTACTTC.